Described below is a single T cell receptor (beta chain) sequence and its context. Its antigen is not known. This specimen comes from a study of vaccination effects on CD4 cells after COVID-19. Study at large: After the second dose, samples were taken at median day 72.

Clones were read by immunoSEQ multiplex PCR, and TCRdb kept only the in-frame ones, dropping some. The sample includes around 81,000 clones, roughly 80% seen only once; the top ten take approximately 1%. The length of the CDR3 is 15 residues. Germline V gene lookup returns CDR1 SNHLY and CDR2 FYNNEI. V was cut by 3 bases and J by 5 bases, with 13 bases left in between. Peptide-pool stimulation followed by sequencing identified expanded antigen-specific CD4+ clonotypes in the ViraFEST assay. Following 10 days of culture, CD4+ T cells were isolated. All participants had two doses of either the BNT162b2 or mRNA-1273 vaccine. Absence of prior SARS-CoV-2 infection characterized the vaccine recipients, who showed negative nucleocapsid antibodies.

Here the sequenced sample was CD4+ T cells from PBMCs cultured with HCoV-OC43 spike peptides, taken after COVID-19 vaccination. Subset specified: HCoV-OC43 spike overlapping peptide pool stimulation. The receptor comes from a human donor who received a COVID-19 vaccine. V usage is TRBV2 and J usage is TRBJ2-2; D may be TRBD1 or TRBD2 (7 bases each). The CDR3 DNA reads TGTGCCAGCAGTGACCAGGGGGGGCCGACCGGGGAGCTGTTTTTT. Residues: CASSDQGGPTGELFF.